This TCR beta chain was found in a study of T cell responses to AZD1222 COVID-19 vaccine. This clone is a singleton in its sample. The target antigen is unknown. Data came from immunoSEQ multiplex PCR; TCRdb stores just in-frame clones and leaves some out. The sample has approximately 190,000 clones; roughly 93% are singletons. Study results and caveats: Most donors were white British, females outnumbered males, and clonal diversity was possibly underestimated. At 160-218 and 743-854, vaccine-associated CD4 TCRs were dominant, and they spanned spike.

The sample consisted of peripheral blood, taken on day 0 of AZD1222 vaccination. This receptor was identified in an adult in good health.

CDR3 nucleotides: TGTGCCAGCAGCCCTGTCGGGGGGGACTACGAGCAGTACTTC. This translates into CASSPVGGDYEQYF. V usage is TRBV7-9 and J usage is TRBJ2-7; 8 bases map to TRBD2. The V segment lost 5 bases and the J segment 3 bases; nucleotides outside the gene matches: 6. The CDR3 covers 14 residues. CDR1 is SEHNR, CDR2 FQNEAQ, per germline (reference sequence).